One and the same sample provided the 24 T cell receptor beta chains below, sequenced in a study of shared clonotypes between healthy human individuals. Method: immunoSEQ multiplex PCR; TCRdb's copy keeps in-frame clones and lacks some. The sample comprises roughly 600,000 clones, roughly 98% of which are singletons, and 0.3% rests with the top ten. Positively selected for CCR7, the CD45RO-negative cells used as naive CD8 cells excluded terminally differentiated effector memory CD45RA+ cells. Material for sequencing was naive CD8+ T cells sorted from blood. All receptors come from a man aged 30-40 years in good health.

V usage is TRBV29-1 and J usage is TRBJ2-3, with D possibly matching TRBD2 (5 bases). Germline V gene sequence: CDR1 SQVTM, CDR2 ANQGSEA. Trimming took off 2 bases at V and 3 bases at J, with 12 bases between the two ends. The CDR3 loop spans 14 amino acids. Here the CDR3 reads CSVEFGIQTDTQYF. As DNA, the CDR3 is TGCAGCGTTGAATTCGGGATTCAAACAGATACGCAGTATTTT.

This clone was seen once. DNA for the CDR3: TGTGCCAGCAGCTTATGGGTAGGGACTAGCGGGACCAATGAGCAGTTCTTC. Translated: CASSLWVGTSGTNEQFF. The gene calls are TRBV7-8 and TRBJ2-1; 13 positions agree with TRBD2. Germline V CDR1 and CDR2: SGHVS, FQNEAQ. This CDR3 has 17 amino acids. J lost 6 bases, V lost 2 bases, and 7 bases had no gene match.

The rearrangement joins TRBV11-2 to TRBJ2-7; D gene unclear. The CDR3 covers 15 residues. V gave up 1 base and J gave up 3 bases, with 13 bases separating them. Germline CDR1 SGHAT, CDR2 FQNNGV. CDR3 bases: TGTGCCAGCAGCTTAGGAGGCCTAGAGCACTACGAGCAGTACTTC. Translating gives CASSLGGLEHYEQYF.

The sample holds one count of this clone. The chain is built from TRBV5-4 and TRBJ1-3; no clear D gene. This CDR3 has 19 amino acids. Germline CDR1 SGHNT, CDR2 YYREEE (reference sequence). V shed 4 bases and J shed 2 bases, with 25 bases lying between them. The CDR3 DNA is TGTGCCAGCAGCAGGTGCGGTATGAGCCGGACGGCTCCTGGAAACACCATATATTTT. Protein product: CASSRCGMSRTAPGNTIYF. Filled out from reference TRBV5-4 and TRBJ1-3, the complete variable domain reads ETGVTQSPTHLIKTRGQQVTLRCSSQSGHNTVSWYQQALGQGPQFIFQYYREEENGRGNFPPRFSGLQFPNYSSELNVNALELDDSALYLCASSRCGMSRTAPGNTIYFGEGSWLTVV.

The rearrangement links TRBV18 to TRBJ2-4, with 8 bases that match TRBD1. V dropped 3 bases and J dropped 3; count of bases not matched to a gene: 1. The CDR3 is made up of 14 amino acids. The V gene's germline CDR1 is KGHSH and CDR2 LQKENI. The CDR3 loop reads CASSPGTGKNIQYF. The CDR3 DNA reads TGTGCCAGCTCACCCGGGACAGGCAAAAACATTCAGTACTTC.

The chain employs TRBV5-1 and TRBJ2-7; the D gene is possibly TRBD2 (5 bases). From germline, CDR1 is SGHRS and CDR2 YFSETQ. V was shortened by 0 bases and J by 5 bases, with 15 bases between the two germline ends. The CDR3 runs 15 residues. Here the CDR3 reads CASSLGSGYFDEQYF. CDR3 nucleotide sequence: TGCGCCAGCAGCTTGGGATCGGGGTACTTCGACGAGCAGTACTTC.

This sequence joins TRBV9 and TRBJ2-5; TRBD1 is a possible D gene (6 bases). Trimming removed 2 bases from V and 4 bases from J, with 12 bases in between. CDR1 and CDR2 from the germline V gene are SGDLS and YYNGEE. This CDR3 region has 14 residues. This CDR3 is CASSVAQGLETQYF. CDR3 DNA sequence: TGTGCCAGCAGCGTTGCACAGGGTCTAGAGACCCAGTACTTC.

The V gene is TRBV10-2, the J gene TRBJ2-1; 11 bases map to TRBD2. The CDR3 contains 14 residues. Trimming took 7 bases from V and 5 from J; bases not matched to a gene: 4. Germline CDR1 WSHSY, CDR2 SAAADI. CDR3 bases: TGCGCCAGCATGGGGACTAGCGGCGACAATGAGCAGTTCTTC. Its protein is CASMGTSGDNEQFF.

The rearrangement links TRBV11-2 to TRBJ2-7, with 9 bases fitting TRBD1. V lost 2 bases, J lost 5 bases, and 10 bases stayed unmatched. Germline CDR1 is SGHAT and CDR2 is FQNNGV. The length of the CDR3 is 16 residues. CDR3 in amino acids: CASSLWGQGILDEQYF. CDR3 nucleotide sequence: TGTGCCAGCAGCTTATGGGGACAGGGAATTTTGGACGAGCAGTACTTC.

This clone was seen once. Other nucleotide sequences from this sample produce the same CDR3. The V and J genes are TRBV27 and TRBJ1-1; D is possibly TRBD1 (6 bases). Germline CDR1 is MNHEY and CDR2 is SMNVEV (reference sequence). CDR3 length: 13 residues. V dropped 4 bases and J dropped 2 bases, with 8 bases sitting between them. CDR3 amino acids: CASSSGANTEAFF. In DNA form, the CDR3 reads TGTGCCAGCAGTTCGGGGGCCAACACTGAAGCTTTCTTT.

This clone has just one count. V gene TRBV4-1 combines with J gene TRBJ2-1; D remains unclear. Germline values: CDR1 MGHRA, CDR2 YSYEKL. There are 13 residues in the CDR3. V was clipped by 2 bases and J by 8 bases, with 10 bases between them. The CDR3 region is CASSQRLGDEQFF. The CDR3 DNA is TGCGCCAGCAGCCAAAGATTGGGTGATGAGCAGTTCTTC.

The chain couples TRBV5-5 to TRBJ2-7; TRBD1 might be the D (6 bases). This CDR3 is built from 15 residues. Germline V gene sequence: CDR1 SGHKS, CDR2 YYEKEE (reference sequence). Trimming cost V 1 base and J 0 bases, with 11 bases left between them. CDR3 residues: CASSLLQGSSYEQYF. The CDR3 bases are TGTGCCAGCAGCTTGCTGCAGGGGAGCTCCTACGAGCAGTACTTC.

The V and J genes are TRBV21-1 and TRBJ1-2. TRBV21-1 is classified as a pseudogene. The CDR3 sequence is 11 residues long. The CDR3 region is CASSKSWGYTF. DNA for the CDR3: TGTGCCAGCAGCAAATCGTGGGGCTACACCTTC.

The chain joins TRBV7-6 to TRBJ2-1, with 8 bases fitting TRBD2. Germline values: CDR1 SGHVS, CDR2 FNYEAQ. Germline trimming cut 4 bases from V and 4 bases from J; bases unmatched to any gene: 6. The length of the CDR3 is 15 residues. Here the CDR3 DNA reads TGTGCCAGCAGCTCCAGACTAGCGCAATACAATGAGCAGTTCTTC. Translating gives CASSSRLAQYNEQFF.

The rearrangement uses TRBV5-1 and TRBJ1-1; D is perhaps TRBD1 (6 bases). Germline CDR1 reads SGHRS; CDR2 reads YFSETQ. With 2 bases removed from V and 3 bases from J, the gap between germline ends came to 11 bases. The CDR3 runs to 14 residues. Here the CDR3 reads CASSLGGVHTEAFF. The CDR3 DNA reads TGCGCCAGCAGCTTAGGGGGGGTTCACACTGAAGCTTTCTTT.

The J gene is TRBJ2-1, the V gene TRBV11-3; 8 positions match TRBD1. Per the germline V gene, CDR1 is SGHNT and CDR2 is YENEEA. J was trimmed by 7 bases and V by 5 bases; bases with no gene match: 7. This CDR3 is built from 14 residues. CDR3 in amino acids: CASSPGQGWNEQFF. For the CDR3, the DNA is TGTGCCAGCAGCCCTGGACAGGGTTGGAATGAGCAGTTCTTC. Looking up the rest from reference TRBV11-3 and TRBJ2-1 gives the full variable domain: EAGVVQSPRYKIIEKKQPVAFWCNPISGHNTLYWYLQNLGQGPELLIRYENEEAVDDSQLPKDRFSAERLKGVDSTLKIQPAELGDSAVYLCASSPGQGWNEQFFGPGTRLTVL.

This clone was seen a single time. This chain uses TRBV7-9 with TRBJ1-4; D may be TRBD1 (5 bases). The CDR3 is 15 amino acids. V lost 5 bases and J lost 4, with 14 bases in between. Germline assignment: CDR1 SEHNR and CDR2 FQNEAQ (reference sequence). The CDR3 DNA is TGTGCCAGCAGCGTAGGGGACGGAAATAATGAAAAACTGTTTTTT. It codes for CASSVGDGNNEKLFF.

The chain employs TRBV6-5 and TRBJ2-7, with TRBD2 matching over 9 bases. The CDR3 is made up of 14 amino acids. Germline V gives CDR1 MNHEY, CDR2 SVGAGI. Trimming cost V 6 bases and J 0 bases; bases outside gene matches: 3. CDR3 nucleotides: TGTGCCAGCAGAGCGGGAGGACCCTCCTACGAGCAGTACTTC. It specifies CASRAGGPSYEQYF.

The J gene is TRBJ2-1, the V gene TRBV5-6; D is perhaps TRBD2 (7 bases). The CDR3 is made up of 16 amino acids. The germline V gene encodes CDR1 SGHDT and CDR2 YYEEEE. Between the trimmed V and J ends, which lost 1 base and 2 bases, there was a span of 13 bases. The CDR3 nucleotides are TGTGCCAGCAGCTTGACTGCGGGGGCCCCCTACAATGAGCAGTTCTTC. It is translated as CASSLTAGAPYNEQFF.

This chain joins TRBV28 and TRBJ2-7, with D unclear. Trimming stripped 11 bases from V and 3 bases from J, with 20 bases between. The CDR3 contains 14 residues. Germline-derived CDR1 and CDR2 are MDHEN and SYDVKM. The CDR3 loop is CASALPERYYEQYF. The CDR3 coding sequence is TGTGCCTCAGCCCTTCCGGAGCGCTACTACGAGCAGTACTTC.

CDR3 bases: TGTGCCAGCAGCTTTCGACTAGCGGGAGGGTCAGATACGCAGTATTTT. Translating it yields CASSFRLAGGSDTQYF. The chain joins TRBV7-2 to TRBJ2-3, with TRBD2 matching over 14 bases. Germline V gene lookup returns CDR1 SGHTA and CDR2 FQGNSA. The CDR3 extends over 16 amino acids. Trimming cost V 3 bases and J 4 bases; bases outside gene matches: 3.

The chain carries TRBV5-6 and TRBJ1-1; TRBD1 might be the D (6 bases). Germline V gene lookup returns CDR1 SGHDT and CDR2 YYEEEE. Trimming shortened V by 6 bases and J by 7 bases, and 16 bases separated the two germline ends. The length of the CDR3 is 13 residues. CDR3 bases: TGTGCCAGCAACCCGACAGGTGCGAATGAAGCTTTCTTT. It is translated as CASNPTGANEAFF. Together with reference TRBV5-6 and TRBJ1-1, the CDR3 gives the full variable domain: DAGVTQSPTHLIKTRGQQVTLRCSPKSGHDTVSWYQQALGQGPQFIFQYYEEEERQRGNFPDRFSGHQFPNYSSELNVNALLLGDSALYLCASNPTGANEAFFGQGTRLTVV.

This chain links TRBV7-6 with TRBJ2-7; D is tentatively TRBD1 or TRBD2 (5 bases each). CDR1 SGHVS and CDR2 FNYEAQ come from the germline V gene. CDR3 length: 14 residues. V lost 1 base to trimming and J lost 2 bases, with 9 bases between them. This CDR3 reads CASSLELGAYEQYF. CDR3 DNA sequence: TGTGCCAGCAGCTTAGAGCTGGGGGCCTACGAGCAGTACTTC.

The rearrangement joins TRBV6-5 to TRBJ2-2; D not certain. The CDR3 covers 12 residues. Germline V gene sequence: CDR1 MNHEY, CDR2 SVGAGI. V gave up 5 bases and J gave up 7 bases, with 8 bases separating them. CDR3 region: CASSLGSGELFF. The CDR3 nucleotides read TGTGCCAGCAGTCTTGGAAGCGGGGAGCTGTTTTTT.